These 29 T cell receptor beta chains came from one sample sequenced in a study of blood T cell repertoires in COVID-19. The data were produced by immunoSEQ multiplex PCR, yet TCRdb's version contains in-frame clones alone and is incomplete. The data hold about 230,000 clones, with 85% to 90% observed a single time. Sequenced sample: peripheral blood. The origin of the receptors is a man aged 45 to 65 with COVID-19, enrolled during active disease.

The chain joins TRBV11-2 to TRBJ2-4, with D perhaps TRBD2 (6 bases). CDR3 length: 17 residues. V was cut by 5 bases and J by 0 bases, with 17 bases left in between. Germline V gives CDR1 SGHAT, CDR2 FQNNGV. The CDR3 nucleotides are TGTGCCAGCAGCACCCTGCCGGGACTTCTAGCCAAAAACATTCAGTACTTC. It translates to CASSTLPGLLAKNIQYF.

The chain has TRBV15 and TRBJ1-2; tentatively, D is TRBD1 (6 bases). The CDR3 is 14 amino acids. CDR1 LNHNV and CDR2 YYDKDF come from the germline V gene (reference sequence). Trimming shortened V by 1 base and J by 5 bases, and 11 bases separated the two germline ends. The CDR3: CATSRVRTDYGYTF. For the CDR3, the DNA is TGTGCCACCAGCAGAGTTCGGACAGATTATGGCTACACCTTC.

This clone has just one count. This chain connects TRBV12-3 or TRBV12-4 to TRBJ1-2; D possibly corresponds to TRBD1 (6 bases). Trimming shortened V by 3 bases and J by 8 bases, and 7 bases separated the two germline ends. This CDR3 comprises 11 residues. Here the CDR3 reads CASSLGAGYTF. In DNA form, the CDR3 reads TGTGCCAGCAGTTTGGGGGCAGGCTACACCTTC.

This sequence joins TRBV28 and TRBJ2-3; D may be TRBD2 (5 bases). Germline V gives CDR1 MDHEN, CDR2 SYDVKM. The ends were cut back, 3 bases at V and 4 bases at J, with 8 bases in the middle. The length of the CDR3 is 13 residues. The CDR3 coding sequence is TGTGCCAGCAGTTTGTCCGGGGCAGATACGCAGTATTTT. Translation: CASSLSGADTQYF. Variable domain in full (rest from reference TRBV28 and TRBJ2-3): DVKVTQSSRYLVKRTGEKVFLECVQDMDHENMFWYRQDPGLGLRLIYFSYDVKMKEKGDIPEGYSVSREKKERFSLILESASTNQTSMYLCASSLSGADTQYFGPGTRLTVL.

The chain carries TRBV3-1 (or the pseudogene TRBV3-2) and TRBJ2-7, with a weak D call TRBD2 (6 bases). This CDR3 has 15 residues. Trimming stripped 4 bases from V and 6 bases from J, with 19 bases between. Germline-derived CDR1 and CDR2 are LGHDT and YNNKEL (reference sequence). This chain's CDR3 is CASSPIRDWPSEQYF. Here the CDR3 DNA reads TGTGCCAGCAGCCCCATAAGGGACTGGCCGAGCGAGCAGTACTTC.

The rearrangement joins TRBV6-4 to TRBJ1-6, with D tentatively TRBD1 (5 bases). Germline CDR1 and CDR2: MRHNA and SNTAGT. The CDR3 spans 14 residues. V lost 4 bases, J lost 10 bases, and 14 bases lay in between. CDR3: CASSAEGSGSPLHF. The DNA for the CDR3 is TGTGCCAGCAGTGCGGAGGGGTCGGGGTCACCCCTCCACTTT.

The chain couples TRBV5-5 to TRBJ1-2; possible D gene TRBD1, 5 bases. Germline V CDR1 and CDR2: SGHKS, YYEKEE (reference sequence). V lost 0 bases, J lost 4 bases, and 13 bases lay in between. CDR3 length: 15 residues. The CDR3 reads CASSLDTEGLYGYTF. CDR3 coding DNA: TGTGCCAGCAGCTTGGACACGGAGGGGCTCTATGGCTACACCTTC.

About this clone: Germline is not matched at one junction end, which may reflect a read error. This sequence joins TRBV7-7 and TRBJ2-1; TRBD2 aligns across 12 bases. Germline V lookup: CDR1 SSHAT, CDR2 FNYEAQ (reference sequence). The CDR3 has 15 amino acids. CDR3 DNA sequence: TGTGCTAGCAGTCAAGGACTAGCGGGATCGAATGAGCAGTTCTTC. Protein: CASSQGLAGSNEQFF.

The V and J genes are TRBV10-3 and TRBJ1-5, with D possibly matching TRBD1 (5 bases). Germline loops: CDR1 ENHRY, CDR2 SYGVKD. Trimming took off 10 bases at V and 3 bases at J, with 13 bases between the two ends. The CDR3 runs 13 residues. CDR3 nucleotides: TGTGCCACGCGGGACGGACACAATCAGCCCCAGCATTTT. It specifies CATRDGHNQPQHF.

The genes are TRBV10-3 and TRBJ2-3; TRBD2 aligns across 14 bases. This CDR3 contains 18 residues. Trimming removed 6 bases from V and 2 bases from J; junction bases left unmatched: 10. Germline lookup yields CDR1 ENHRY and CDR2 SYGVKD. CDR3 in DNA: TGTGCCATCAGCTCGACTAGCGGGAGGGCCGGGAACACAGATACGCAGTATTTT. Encoded protein: CAISSTSGRAGNTDTQYF.

The chain has TRBV14 and TRBJ2-2, with 9 bases fitting TRBD1. Germline CDR1 SGHDN, CDR2 FVKESK. The CDR3 sequence is 16 residues long. With V trimmed by 2 bases and J by 4 bases, 5 bases remained unmatched. The CDR3 DNA sequence: TGTGCCAGCAGCCAACGGACAGGGGCGGGCACCGGGGAGCTGTTTTTT. It codes for CASSQRTGAGTGELFF.

This clone was seen just once. The chain joins TRBV19 to TRBJ2-5; 16 positions agree with TRBD2. The CDR3 has 18 amino acids. Germline V gene lookup returns CDR1 LNHDA and CDR2 SQIVND (reference sequence). J lost 5 bases, V lost 1 base, and 7 bases had no gene match. The CDR3 region has the DNA TGTGCCAGTAGTATAGGCTCCGGGACTAGCGGGAGGGGTGAGACCCAGTACTTC. This translates into CASSIGSGTSGRGETQYF. Full variable domain (outside the CDR3, taken from reference TRBV19 and TRBJ2-5): DGGITQSPKYLFRKEGQNVTLSCEQNLNHDAMYWYRQDPGQGLRLIYYSQIVNDFQKGDIAEGYSVSREKKESFPLTVTSAQKNPTAFYLCASSIGSGTSGRGETQYFGPGTRLLVL.

The CDR3 DNA sequence: TGTGCAAGTCGCCGAACGGACAGTCGGGAGACCCAGTACTTC. It codes for CASRRTDSRETQYF. The V call is TRBV12-2, the J call TRBJ2-5; the table calls TRBD1, which could not be checked here. TRBV12-2 is listed as a pseudogene. The CDR3 length is 14 residues.

The genes are TRBV10-3 and TRBJ2-5; 9 positions agree with TRBD1. CDR1 and CDR2 from the germline V gene are ENHRY and SYGVKD. The V and J ends lost 2 bases and 2 bases, in that order; junction bases with no gene match: 6. There are 16 residues in the CDR3. CDR3 DNA sequence: TGTGCCATCAGTGAGCCGGGACAGGGAAAACAAGAGACCCAGTACTTC. Amino acid sequence: CAISEPGQGKQETQYF.

The chain uses TRBV7-6 and TRBJ2-7, with 7 bases aligning to TRBD2. This CDR3 region has 15 residues. The J segment lost 2 bases and the V segment lost 1 base, leaving 5 bases of the junction unmatched. Germline V lookup: CDR1 SGHVS, CDR2 FNYEAQ. For the CDR3, the DNA is TGTGCCAGCAGCTTAGAGGCCGCGGGGGCCTACGAGCAGTACTTC. Amino acids: CASSLEAAGAYEQYF.

This chain connects TRBV10-3 to TRBJ2-1; 9 bases map to TRBD1. V was pared by 4 bases and J by 1 base, with 5 bases of the junction left unmatched. Germline-derived CDR1 and CDR2 are ENHRY and SYGVKD. The CDR3 spans 16 residues. As DNA, the CDR3 is TGTGCCATCAGTGGACGACAGGGGGGTTCCTACAATGAGCAGTTCTTC. Its translation: CAISGRQGGSYNEQFF.

This clone showed up just once. The V gene is TRBV14, the J gene TRBJ2-2; 10 bases map to TRBD2. CDR3 length: 16 residues. In germline, CDR1 is SGHDN, CDR2 FVKESK. Trimming removed 2 bases from V and 6 bases from J; junction bases left unmatched: 6. The CDR3 here is CASSQFVAGGAGELFF. The DNA of the CDR3 is TGTGCCAGCAGCCAATTCGTAGCGGGAGGTGCCGGGGAGCTGTTTTTT.

The chain carries TRBV2 and TRBJ1-5, with 9 bases aligning to TRBD1. The CDR3 is 15 residues long. V was pared by 7 bases and J by 7 bases, with 11 bases of the junction left unmatched. CDR1 and CDR2 from the germline V gene are SNHLY and FYNNEI. The CDR3 loop is CASTGSGTGIQPQHF. The CDR3 region has the DNA TGTGCCAGCACCGGGTCGGGGACAGGGATACAGCCCCAGCATTTT.

This clone has a handful of counts. The V gene is TRBV5-1, the J gene TRBJ2-7, with no clear D. Per germline, CDR1 SGHRS and CDR2 YFSETQ. Trimming pared 0 bases from V and 0 bases from J, leaving 4 bases between. The CDR3 covers 13 residues. The CDR3 sequence is CASSLDNSYEQYF. The CDR3 nucleotides are TGCGCCAGCAGCTTGGACAACTCCTACGAGCAGTACTTC.

The rearrangement uses TRBV5-4 and TRBJ2-6; D is unresolved. The CDR3 consists of 17 residues. Germline CDR1 is SGHNT and CDR2 is YYREEE (reference sequence). Trimming left V 0 bases short and J 1 base short, with 11 bases between. The CDR3, as DNA: TGTGCCAGCAGCTTGGATCCGGGTAGGTCTGGGGCCAACGTCCTGACTTTC. Translated: CASSLDPGRSGANVLTF.

V and J are TRBV5-5 and TRBJ1-1; D not resolved. V lost 4 bases, J lost 0 bases, and 10 bases lay in between. The CDR3 runs to 14 residues. Germline values: CDR1 SGHKS, CDR2 YYEKEE (reference sequence). CDR3 nucleotide sequence: TGTGCCAGCAGCAAAACAGCCTTGAACACTGAAGCTTTCTTT. Translating it yields CASSKTALNTEAFF.

This chain joins TRBV18 and TRBJ1-6; 8 bases are a match to TRBD1. From germline, CDR1 is KGHSH and CDR2 LQKENI. V was clipped by 3 bases and J by 7 bases; unmatched bases: 14. This CDR3 is 18 amino acids long. CDR3 amino acids: CASSPSDRASLLNSPLHF. The DNA for the CDR3 is TGTGCCAGCTCACCTTCGGACAGGGCGTCCCTATTGAATTCACCCCTCCACTTT.

This clone was observed a single time. This chain connects TRBV9 to TRBJ2-3, with D possibly matching TRBD1 (5 bases). Per germline, CDR1 SGDLS and CDR2 YYNGEE. The CDR3 spans 14 residues. Trimming cost V 3 bases and J 0 bases, with 8 bases left between them. The CDR3 sequence: CASSERQSTDTQYF. In DNA, the CDR3 is TGTGCCAGCAGCGAGCGACAGAGCACAGATACGCAGTATTTT.

The chain recombines TRBV6-5 with TRBJ2-7; the D gene is possibly TRBD1 (5 bases). The CDR3 loop spans 14 amino acids. CDR1 MNHEY and CDR2 SVGAGI come from the germline V gene. Trimming pared 4 bases from V and 4 bases from J, leaving 14 bases between. CDR3 region: CASSLDAGSYEQYF. The CDR3 DNA sequence: TGTGCCAGCAGTTTGGACGCAGGGTCTTACGAGCAGTACTTC.

The rearrangement joins TRBV9 to TRBJ2-1; the match to TRBD2 covers 9 bases. V was pared by 3 bases and J by 5 bases, with 6 bases of the junction left unmatched. The CDR3 covers 15 residues. Germline V gene sequence: CDR1 SGDLS, CDR2 YYNGEE. CDR3 loop: CASSASGAENNEQFF. CDR3 DNA: TGTGCCAGCAGCGCTAGCGGGGCGGAAAACAATGAGCAGTTCTTC.

The chain has TRBV14 and TRBJ2-3, with a weak D call TRBD1 (6 bases). This CDR3 contains 12 residues. Trimming took 6 bases from V and 8 from J, leaving 12 bases between them. The V gene's germline CDR1 is SGHDN and CDR2 FVKESK. The CDR3 spells CASRRGGSTQYF. CDR3 bases: TGTGCCAGCAGAAGAGGGGGTTCTACGCAGTATTTT.

The chain uses TRBV18 and TRBJ2-7; 7 nucleotides align to TRBD2. Germline lookup yields CDR1 KGHSH and CDR2 LQKENI. The CDR3 loop spans 15 amino acids. Trimming at V came to 3 bases and at J to 2 bases, leaving 7 bases not matched to a gene. The CDR3 sequence: CASSPGLGAAYEQYF. CDR3 DNA sequence: TGTGCCAGCTCACCCGGACTAGGAGCGGCCTACGAGCAGTACTTC.

This clone was counted a single time. The CDR3 DNA follows: TGTGCCAGCAGACCCGGACAGGGGGCGAGAACTGAAGCTTTCTTT. Amino acids: CASRPGQGARTEAFF. The chain links TRBV28 to TRBJ1-1; 11 bases map to TRBD1. This CDR3 comprises 15 residues. Germline assignment: CDR1 MDHEN and CDR2 SYDVKM. V lost 6 bases, J lost 5 bases, and 8 bases stayed unmatched.

The chain carries TRBV7-9 and TRBJ1-5, with a tentative D call TRBD1 (5 bases). CDR1 and CDR2 from the germline V gene are SEHNR and FQNEAQ (reference sequence). The CDR3 loop spans 16 amino acids. Trimming took off 1 base at V and 9 bases at J, with 19 bases between the two ends. The CDR3 nucleotides read TGTGCCAGCAGCTTAGTTCAAGGCGGGGCCCGGGTGCCCCAGCATTTT. It is translated as CASSLVQGGARVPQHF.